This T cell receptor (beta chain) was captured by sequencing in a study of shared clonotypes between healthy human individuals. Across the study: The donor group consisted of a couple of women and three men, aged 18 to 49.

The ends lost 4 bases at V and 4 bases at J; junction bases unmatched: 14. Germline assignment: CDR1 SGHAT and CDR2 FQNNGV. The CDR3 has 19 residues. Method: immunoSEQ multiplex PCR; TCRdb's copy keeps in-frame clones and lacks some. Among some 500,000 clones listed, 75% to 80% were seen once. The chain links TRBV11-2 to TRBJ2-5; 14 bases line up with TRBD2. Sample: PBMCs. The receptor was derived from a woman aged 40 to 50 in good health. Some clones in this sample may be carry-over from other donors' samples. The CDR3 coding sequence is TGTGCCAGCAGCTCCGGGACTAGCGGGAGAACGGCGTGGGTAGAGACCCAGTACTTC. This encodes CASSSGTSGRTAWVETQYF.